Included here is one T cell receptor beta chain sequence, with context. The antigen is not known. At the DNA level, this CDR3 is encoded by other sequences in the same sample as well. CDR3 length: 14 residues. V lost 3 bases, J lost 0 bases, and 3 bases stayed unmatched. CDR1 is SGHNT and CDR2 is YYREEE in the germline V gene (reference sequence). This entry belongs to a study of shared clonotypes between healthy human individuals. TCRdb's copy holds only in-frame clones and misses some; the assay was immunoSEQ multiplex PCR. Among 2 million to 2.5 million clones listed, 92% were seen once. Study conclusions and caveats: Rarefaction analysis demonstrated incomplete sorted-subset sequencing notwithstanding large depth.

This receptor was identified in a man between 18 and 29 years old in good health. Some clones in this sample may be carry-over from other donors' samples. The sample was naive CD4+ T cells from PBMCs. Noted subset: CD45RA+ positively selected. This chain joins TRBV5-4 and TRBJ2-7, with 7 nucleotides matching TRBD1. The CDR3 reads CASSYRGSSYEQYF. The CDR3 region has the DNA TGTGCCAGCAGCTACAGGGGAAGCTCCTACGAGCAGTACTTC.